These 25 T cell receptor beta chains were all obtained from the same sample, sequenced in a study of tumor and adjacent non-tumor tissue in lung cancer. A modified ARM-PCR protocol with three rounds of nested PCR amplified TCRbeta. TCRdb re-analysed the multiplex PCR reads in MiXCR, keeping a single row per CDR3 protein. The repertoire includes about 85,000 distinct CDR3 sequences, around 57% of them detected once, and about 15% sits in the top ten. RNA was extracted from bulk tissue without any cell sorting. The sample was lung tumor tissue. The receptors here all came from a man in his sixties or seventies with non-small cell lung cancer.

This sequence joins TRBV5-1 and TRBJ2-7, with 9 bases matching TRBD1. V dropped 5 bases and J dropped 6; count of bases not matched to a gene: 9. Germline loops: CDR1 SGHRS, CDR2 YFSETQ. This CDR3 spans 14 amino acids. The CDR3 DNA is TGCGCCAGCAGTTCCGGACAGGGGCTGGGCGAGCAGTACTTC. The encoded protein is CASSSGQGLGEQYF.

V is TRBV2 and J is TRBJ2-1; 7 bases fit TRBD2. The germline CDR1 and CDR2 sequences are SNHLY and FYNNEI. The length of the CDR3 is 15 residues. The J segment lost 4 bases and the V segment lost 5 bases, leaving 8 bases of the junction unmatched. DNA of the CDR3: TGTGCCAGCAGTAGGCGCGGGGGACCATACAATGAGCAGTTCTTC. This sequence encodes CASSRRGGPYNEQFF.

Many counts were recorded for this clonotype. The chain recombines TRBV7-3 with TRBJ2-3; TRBD1 is a possible D gene (5 bases). CDR3 size: 12 residues. V was shortened by 6 bases and J by 10 bases, with 14 bases between the two germline ends. Germline-derived CDR1 and CDR2 are SGHTA and FQGTGA. The CDR3 region is CASSSPRGAQYF. In DNA form, the CDR3 reads TGTGCCAGCAGTTCTCCTAGGGGTGCGCAGTATTTT.

In the case of this clonotype: An end of the junction differs from the germline gene, which may be a read error. The V gene is TRBV28, the J gene TRBJ1-2; no reliable D call. The length of the CDR3 is 14 residues. Germline V lookup: CDR1 MDHEN, CDR2 SYDVKM. The CDR3 reads CAGSLWKGVYGYNF. CDR3 nucleotides: TGTGCCGGCAGTTTATGGAAGGGAGTCTATGGCTACAACTTC.

About this clonotype itself: No conserved phenylalanine or tryptophan ends this CDR3, so it is likely a read error. The DNA is left out, because the CDR3 cannot be placed on it with certainty; the CDR3 is given as TCRdb lists it. The CDR3 spells CASLVPGSTTNTGELFL. This chain uses TRBV5-6 with TRBJ2-2. The CDR3 adds up to 17 amino acids, both ends counted. The germline V gene has CDR1 SGHDT and CDR2 YYEEEE.

Remarks on this clonotype: Germline and junction disagree at one end, which may indicate a read error. The chain carries TRBV12-3 or TRBV12-4 and TRBJ2-1, with D hard to call. CDR3 length equals 11 residues. The CDR3 loop is CASSLYNERFF. DNA of the CDR3: TGTGCGAGCAGCCTCTACAATGAGCGGTTCTTC.

As regards this clonotype: This may be a read error: a much more frequent sequence differs by one nucleotide. The chain employs TRBV6-5 and TRBJ1-1; the D is unclear. Germline loops: CDR1 MNHEY, CDR2 SVGAGI. CDR3 length: 13 residues. The chain's CDR3 is CANSSWLNTEAFF. CDR3 bases: TGTGCCAACAGTTCGTGGTTGAACACTGAAGCTTTCTTT.

This clonotype has a count of ten or more. Since no conserved phenylalanine or tryptophan closes the CDR3, a read error is the likely cause. The J gene is TRBJ1-2, the V gene TRBV11-3; D may be TRBD1 (5 bases). The CDR3 runs to 13 residues. CDR1 is SGHNT and CDR2 is YENEEA in the germline V gene. CDR3 DNA: TGTGCCGGCAGCTTTAGCGGGGGTGCGAGCTACACCCTC. It is translated as CAGSFSGGASYTL.

As for this clonotype: The junction and the germline gene differ at one end; a read error may be behind it. The chain employs TRBV12-3 or TRBV12-4 and TRBJ2-7; maybe TRBD2 (5 bases). The CDR3 runs 14 residues. CDR3: CASSSNTRAYEQYF. Here the CDR3 DNA reads TGTGCCAGCAGCTCGAATACTAGGGCCTATGAGCAGTACTTC.

There are many counts of this clonotype. V is TRBV2 and J is TRBJ2-3; TRBD2 agrees at 11 bases. This CDR3 comprises 16 residues. J gave up 2 bases and V 1 base, and 2 bases lay outside the gene matches. CDR1 and CDR2 from the germline V gene are SNHLY and FYNNEI. CDR3 nucleotides: TGTGCCAGCAGTGAAGGACTAGCGGGAATCACAGATACGCAGTATTTT. Encoded protein: CASSEGLAGITDTQYF.

In the case of this clonotype: Compared with germline, one end of the junction differs, possibly owing to a read error. The V gene is TRBV6-5, the J gene TRBJ1-5; no clear D. This CDR3 has 14 amino acids. Per the germline V gene, CDR1 is MNHEY and CDR2 is SVGAGI. The CDR3 sequence is CGSCYRNSNQPQHF. CDR3 in DNA: TGTGGCAGCTGTTACAGAAATAGCAATCAGCCCCAGCATTTT.

The chain carries TRBV21-1 and TRBJ2-7. TRBV21-1 is listed as a pseudogene. The CDR3 is 12 amino acids. CDR3 sequence reads: CASSKAFYEQYF. The CDR3 DNA sequence: TGTGCCAGCAGCAAGGCATTCTACGAGCAGTACTTC.

This clonotype was observed many times. The chain uses TRBV6-1 and TRBJ2-7, with a weak D call TRBD1 (5 bases). Trimming cost V 2 bases and J 2 bases, with 19 bases left between them. The CDR3 is 17 amino acids. The germline CDR1 and CDR2 sequences are MNHNS and SASEGT. The CDR3 DNA sequence: TGTGCCAGCAGTGAAACCCCAGGGCGCTCGGCCGCCTACGAGCAGTACTTC. The encoded protein is CASSETPGRSAAYEQYF.

Details on this clonotype: The junction and the germline gene differ at one end; a read error may be behind it. CDR3 protein: CASGFGGGSSPLHF. CDR3 DNA sequence: TGTGCCAGCGGTTTCGGGGGAGGGAGTTCACCCCTCCACTTT. V and J are TRBV12-3 or TRBV12-4 and TRBJ1-6; D possibly corresponds to TRBD1 (5 bases). The CDR3 totals 14 residues.

A word on this clonotype: Likely a read error: the CDR3 ends without its conserved phenylalanine or tryptophan. This chain joins TRBV4-2 and TRBJ2-7; 10 nucleotides agree with TRBD2. V lost 4 bases, J lost 5 bases, and 5 bases stayed unmatched. CDR3 length equals 14 residues. Germline CDR1 is LGHNA and CDR2 is YNFKEQ. In nucleotides, the CDR3 is TGTGCCAGCAGCCTCCTAGCGGGAGCCAACGAGCAGTACCTC. Residues: CASSLLAGANEQYL.

Regarding this clonotype: Mismatch with germline at one junction end may stem from a read error. This chain joins TRBV4-1 and TRBJ2-7; D is unclear. This CDR3 contains 15 residues. From germline, CDR1 is MGHRA and CDR2 YSYEKL. The CDR3 bases are TGCGCCAGCAGCCAAGAGTGGGCGGTCCTCTACAAGCAGTACTTC. Translating gives CASSQEWAVLYKQYF.

The chain employs TRBV11-2 and TRBJ2-3; 8 nucleotides match TRBD1. The length of the CDR3 is 19 residues. Germline V gene lookup returns CDR1 SGHAT and CDR2 FQNNGV. V gave up 4 bases and J gave up 8 bases; unmatched junction bases: 23. CDR3 DNA: TGTGCCAGCAGCTCCTATCGAGACGGCAGGGGGCTGTACACGGGTACGCAGTATTTT. Encoded protein: CASSSYRDGRGLYTGTQYF.

The sample holds many counts of this clonotype. V gene TRBV5-1 combines with J gene TRBJ1-1, with a weak D call TRBD1 (5 bases). Trimming removed 4 bases from V and 1 base from J, with 8 bases in between. The CDR3 consists of 13 residues. The germline CDR1 and CDR2 sequences are SGHRS and YFSETQ. The CDR3: CASSRQWNTEAFF. The CDR3 DNA reads TGCGCCAGCAGCCGACAGTGGAACACTGAAGCTTTCTTT. Variable domain in full (rest from reference TRBV5-1 and TRBJ1-1): KAGVTQTPRYLIKTRGQQVTLSCSPISGHRSVSWYQQTPGQGLQFLFEYFSETQRNKGNFPGRFSGRQFSNSRSEMNVSTLELGDSALYLCASSRQWNTEAFFGQGTRLTVV.

This clonotype was recorded at least ten times. CDR3: CASRGTGGYNEQFF. CDR3 sequence (DNA): TGTGCCAGCAGGGGGACAGGGGGCTACAATGAGCAGTTCTTC. This chain connects TRBV4-2 to TRBJ2-1; 11 bases line up with TRBD1. V trimming: 6 bases; J trimming: 3 bases; junction bases outside the gene matches: 1. Germline CDR1 is LGHNA and CDR2 is YNFKEQ. The CDR3 length is 14 residues.

This rearrangement joins TRBV19 to TRBJ2-1, with 11 bases lining up with TRBD2. From germline, CDR1 is LNHDA and CDR2 SQIVND (reference sequence). After removal of 5 bases from V and 9 bases from J, the junction contained 6 bases not matched to a gene. The CDR3 length is 14 residues. CDR3 residues: CASSATSGKAEQFF. The CDR3 region has the DNA TGTGCCAGTAGTGCGACTAGCGGGAAAGCTGAGCAGTTCTTC.

This clonotype appeared once. The junction departs from germline at one end; a sequencing error may be responsible. The chain uses TRBV11-2 and TRBJ2-7; TRBD1 matches 10 bases. Per the germline V gene, CDR1 is SGHAT and CDR2 is FQNNGV. This CDR3 is built from 15 residues. The DNA for the CDR3 is TGTGCCAGCATCTTAGCGACAGGGGGCCCCTACGAGCAGTACTTT. It translates to CASILATGGPYEQYF.

This clonotype was seen ten or more times. CDR3 loop: CSAPEPNNEKLFF. DNA for the CDR3: TGCAGCGCCCCAGAGCCGAATAATGAAAAACTGTTTTTT. This chain joins TRBV29-1 and TRBJ1-4; the D is unclear. The V end lost 7 bases, the J end lost 4 bases, and 13 bases lay between the germline ends. Germline lookup yields CDR1 SQVTM and CDR2 ANQGSEA. The CDR3 runs 13 residues.

This clonotype was detected ten times or more. The chain is built from TRBV6-5 and TRBJ1-6; TRBD1 matches 10 bases. From germline, CDR1 is MNHEY and CDR2 SVGAGI. The CDR3 length is 15 residues. The V segment lost 1 base and the J segment 14 bases; nucleotides outside the gene matches: 8. CDR3 residues: CASSYLGTGDRSLHF. CDR3 DNA sequence: TGTGCCAGCAGTTACTTGGGGACAGGGGATCGGTCCCTCCACTTT.

This clonotype was seen once. V gene TRBV5-6 combines with J gene TRBJ2-7; 13 bases line up with TRBD2. This CDR3 contains 16 residues. V lost 7 bases to trimming and J lost 4 bases; unmatched junction nucleotides: 11. The germline CDR1 and CDR2 sequences are SGHDT and YYEEEE. The CDR3, as DNA: TGTGCCAGCTCGACAGGGCGACTAGCGGGAGGATACGAGCAGTACTTC. This encodes CASSTGRLAGGYEQYF.

The V and J genes are TRBV6-5 and TRBJ1-2; no firm D call. V lost 8 bases to trimming and J lost 8 bases, with 21 bases between them. The CDR3 totals 14 residues. Germline V gene lookup returns CDR1 MNHEY and CDR2 SVGAGI. The CDR3 DNA reads as TGTGCCAGCTGCTCCGGATTGAGAGGGCGAGGCTACACCTTC. Its protein is CASCSGLRGRGYTF.